This entry lists 17 T cell receptor beta chains sequenced from one sample in a study of blood T cell repertoires in COVID-19. Method: immunoSEQ multiplex PCR; TCRdb's copy keeps in-frame clones and lacks some. The sample carries 400,000 to 550,000 clones, around 88% recorded once. Source material: peripheral blood. These receptors were obtained from a woman between 25 and 40 years old with acute or convalescent COVID-19.

This sequence joins TRBV7-6 and TRBJ1-5; D unclear. There are 14 residues in the CDR3. The germline V gene encodes CDR1 SGHVS and CDR2 FNYEAQ. Trimming removed 1 base at V and 4 bases at J, with 8 bases between. Here the CDR3 DNA reads TGTGCCAGCAGCTTAGTGCCACTTAATCAGCCCCAGCATTTT. It encodes CASSLVPLNQPQHF.

V gene TRBV27 combines with J gene TRBJ1-6, with a possible D match to TRBD1 (6 bases). The V gene's germline CDR1 is MNHEY and CDR2 SMNVEV (reference sequence). The CDR3 length is 14 residues. V was cut by 6 bases and J by 6 bases, with 12 bases left in between. The CDR3 region has the DNA TGTGCCAGCAGCCTCGGACAGTCTAATTCACCCCTCCACTTT. It translates to CASSLGQSNSPLHF.

The rearrangement uses TRBV20-1 and TRBJ1-6, with TRBD1 matching 11 bases. The CDR3 is 16 residues long. Germline V gives CDR1 DFQATT, CDR2 SNEGSKA (reference sequence). V dropped 3 bases and J dropped 8; count of bases not matched to a gene: 9. The CDR3: CSASFRTGGFDSPLHF. CDR3 sequence (DNA): TGCAGTGCTAGTTTCCGGACAGGGGGCTTTGATTCACCCCTCCACTTT.

The chain joins TRBV6-5 to TRBJ2-1, with 8 bases lining up with TRBD1. Germline CDR1 and CDR2: MNHEY and SVGAGI. V lost 8 bases, J lost 4 bases, and 10 bases stayed unmatched. This CDR3 has 15 amino acids. The CDR3 region has the DNA TGTGCCAGCGGTCAGGACAGGGCTTCTTACAATGAGCAGTTCTTC. It is translated as CASGQDRASYNEQFF.

The chain uses TRBV27 and TRBJ1-1; 7 nucleotides match TRBD1. Unmatched junction bases numbered 6, after V lost 5 bases and J lost 0 bases. The CDR3 consists of 15 residues. Germline loops: CDR1 MNHEY, CDR2 SMNVEV (reference sequence). The CDR3 nucleotides are TGTGCCAGCAGTACGTGGGACAGTGTGAACACTGAAGCTTTCTTT. It specifies CASSTWDSVNTEAFF.

This sequence joins TRBV23-1 and TRBJ2-3, with D perhaps TRBD2 (7 bases). TRBV23-1 is an ORF; its function is uncertain. V lost 0 bases to trimming and J lost 2 bases, with 15 bases between them. This CDR3 comprises 17 residues. The CDR3: CASSQSGRGHTTDTQYF. The CDR3 region has the DNA TGCGCCAGCAGTCAATCGGGGCGGGGGCATACCACAGATACGCAGTATTTT.

J is TRBJ2-7 and V is TRBV4-1; D is unclear. V was pared by 1 base and J by 3 bases, with 10 bases between. This CDR3 is 14 amino acids long. Per germline, CDR1 MGHRA and CDR2 YSYEKL. DNA for the CDR3: TGCGCCAGCAGCCAAGGGCTAGACGGCTACGAGCAGTACTTC. Translating gives CASSQGLDGYEQYF.

The rearrangement links TRBV2 to TRBJ1-5; D unclear. Per germline, CDR1 SNHLY and CDR2 FYNNEI. The CDR3 has 15 amino acids. V was pared by 4 bases and J by 2 bases, with 12 bases between. CDR3 nucleotides: TGTGCCAGCAGTGGTAGGCAGGTTCGCAATCAGCCCCAGCATTTT. It specifies CASSGRQVRNQPQHF.

This sequence joins TRBV11-3 and TRBJ2-7; 7 positions match TRBD2. This CDR3 region has 17 residues. The V gene's germline CDR1 is SGHNT and CDR2 YENEEA. V shed 5 bases, J shed 3 bases, and the junction held 16 bases outside the gene matches. DNA for the CDR3: TGTGCCAGCAGCACCCAGGTCGGGGGGACTCCGGGCTACGAGCAGTACTTC. It is translated as CASSTQVGGTPGYEQYF.

This clone was counted once. This chain uses TRBV19 with TRBJ2-2; 8 nucleotides line up with TRBD1. The CDR3 has 15 residues. From germline, CDR1 is LNHDA and CDR2 SQIVND (reference sequence). V lost 11 bases and J lost 1; bases outside the gene matches: 9. CDR3 coding DNA: TGTGCCGCCCGCCAGACAGGGGAGAACACCGGGGAGCTGTTTTTT. Its protein product is CAARQTGENTGELFF.

The chain employs TRBV5-1 and TRBJ2-7; 8 bases map to TRBD1. This CDR3 comprises 14 residues. The V segment lost 4 bases and the J segment 7 bases; nucleotides outside the gene matches: 10. Germline V CDR1 and CDR2: SGHRS, YFSETQ. DNA for the CDR3: TGCGCCAGCAGCCCCGGACAGGGCAGTGGGGAGCAGTACTTC. It encodes CASSPGQGSGEQYF.

The chain combines TRBV2 with TRBJ1-6; D gene unclear. With 2 bases removed from V and 12 bases from J, the gap between germline ends came to 8 bases. From germline, CDR1 is SNHLY and CDR2 FYNNEI. The CDR3 runs 12 residues. CDR3 nucleotides: TGTGCCAGCAGTGAAAATCGGGAACCCCTCCACTTT. Translating it yields CASSENREPLHF.

V and J are TRBV6-1 and TRBJ2-3; D not resolved. Trimming removed 5 bases from V and 6 bases from J, with 12 bases in between. This CDR3 has 13 amino acids. The germline gives CDR1 MNHNS, CDR2 SASEGT. Here the CDR3 DNA reads TGTGCCAGCAGTTATTCCGGTTCTGATACGCAGTATTTT. Amino acid sequence: CASSYSGSDTQYF.

The chain uses TRBV7-8 and TRBJ2-4; 10 bases match TRBD2. Germline loops: CDR1 SGHVS, CDR2 FQNEAQ. This CDR3 is built from 15 residues. V was pared by 4 bases and J by 8 bases, with 8 bases of the junction left unmatched. The CDR3 spells CASSYELAGTDIQYF. In nucleotides, the CDR3 is TGTGCCAGCAGCTATGAACTAGCGGGGACGGACATTCAGTACTTC.

This chain connects TRBV6-6 to TRBJ2-1; 9 nucleotides agree with TRBD2. V dropped 6 bases and J dropped 5; count of bases not matched to a gene: 20. The CDR3 extends over 19 amino acids. Germline assignment: CDR1 MNHNY and CDR2 SVGAGI (reference sequence). CDR3 sequence: CASSSRGEGRGGRHNEQFF. For the CDR3, the DNA is TGTGCCAGCAGCTCCCGCGGGGAAGGGCGGGGGGGCCGACACAATGAGCAGTTCTTC.

V gene TRBV29-1 combines with J gene TRBJ1-3, with unresolved D. The germline CDR1 and CDR2 sequences are SQVTM and ANQGSEA. The CDR3 extends over 13 amino acids. V lost 4 bases and J 0 bases, leaving 7 bases between the germline ends. This chain's CDR3 is CSVGGDSGNTIYF. The DNA for the CDR3 is TGCAGCGTTGGCGGCGACTCTGGAAACACCATATATTTT.

This chain uses TRBV19 with TRBJ1-5; the match to TRBD1 covers 7 bases. CDR1 and CDR2 from the germline V gene are LNHDA and SQIVND (reference sequence). The CDR3 consists of 16 residues. Losses at the gene ends were 6 bases for V and 0 bases for J; bases not matched to a gene: 8. For the CDR3, the DNA is TGTGCCAGTAGCGCGACAGGGATTAATAGCAATCAGCCCCAGCATTTT. As protein: CASSATGINSNQPQHF.